Included here is one T cell receptor (beta chain) sequence, with context. As yet, its antigen is unknown. Gene names follow the mouse nomenclature. The sequence runs out 1 residue before the end of the CDR3; the remainder is reconstructed from the germline J gene. CDR1 is SGHSN and CDR2 is HYEKVE in the germline V gene. The CDR3 covers 12 residues. With 4 bases removed from V and 3 bases from J, the gap between germline ends came to 7 bases. TCRbeta CDR3 was sequenced at survey depth with template counts. Data came from immunoSEQ multiplex PCR; TCRdb stores just in-frame clones and leaves some out. The table includes thousands of clones, just under 50% detected once. Time point defined: mouse harvest day 7 after allogeneic transplant. Each mouse received 10^7 T-cell-depleted marrow cells plus 10^6 splenic CD5+ T cells by tail vein. This mouse GVHD model was MHC-mismatched B6 to BALB/c, profiled day 7 or 14.

This entry is derived from a study of tissue T cells after allogeneic stem cell transplantation. General study findings and limits: The patient cohort was small and clinically heterogeneous, with limited sampling depth. TCR repertoires tracked anatomic similarity, regardless of disease or transplant status.

The chain recombines TRBV12-1 with TRBJ2-3; D tentatively reads TRBD1 or TRBD2 (5 bases each). Sequenced input: lymph node tissue. The TCR sequence derives from a female BALB/c mouse given C57BL/6 T cells with graft-versus-host disease after an allogeneic hematopoietic cell transplant. The covered CDR3 bases are TGTGCCAGCTCCCGGGGGGCAGAAACGCTGTAT. It translates to CASSRGAETLY. The whole CDR3 region reads CASSRGAETLYF.